At least ten counts were recorded for the clone carrying this TCR beta chain. No antigen is known for it. The data stem from a study of T cells in Graves' hyperthyroidism and ophthalmopathy. Whole-study results and caveats: Most thyroid clonotypes that were expanded above 0.001 also turned up in blood. A model built on 13 V-J features separated ophthalmopathy from stable hyperthyroidism.

V lost 3 bases, J lost 7 bases, and 19 bases lay in between. This CDR3 is built from 15 residues. CDR1 is SGDLS, CDR2 YYNGEE, per germline. RNA transcripts were the template for amplifying TCR beta CDR3 regions. HTBI primers were employed in a first-round RT-PCR of the TCR CDR3. TCRdb reanalysed the multiplex PCR reads using MiXCR and keeps one entry per CDR3 protein. The sample lists around 100,000 distinct CDR3 sequences; approximately 50% were seen once. This TCR was recovered from a man aged 35 to 55 with Graves' hyperthyroidism. The chain couples TRBV9 to TRBJ2-5; TRBD2 might be the D (5 bases). Sample: blood. This CDR3 is CASSGPLPLSGTQYF. Here the CDR3 DNA reads TGTGCCAGCAGCGGGCCTCTCCCCTTAAGCGGGACCCAGTACTTC.